Listed here are 30 T cell receptor beta chains from one sample, sequenced in a study of blood T cells in healthy people across ages. A second PCR of roughly 7 to 11 cycles used a sample-barcoded 5' primer and a J-beta primer mix. MiXCR, run by TCRdb on the 5' RACE reads, gives a single entry per CDR3 protein. The sample consists of approximately 1,100,000 distinct CDR3 sequences, over 35% of them appearing once. The specimen was blood. These receptors came from a woman aged 60-70 years in good health.

This rearrangement joins TRBV4-1 to TRBJ1-2, with 8 bases fitting TRBD1. Trimming removed 4 bases from V and 4 bases from J; junction bases left unmatched: 8. There are 15 residues in the CDR3. Germline assignment: CDR1 MGHRA and CDR2 YSYEKL. CDR3: CASSRSATGAYGYTF. CDR3 sequence (DNA): TGCGCCAGCAGCCGGTCGGCGACAGGGGCCTATGGCTACACCTTC.

This clonotype was picked up many times. A junction boundary mismatches the germline segment, possibly from a read error. The gene calls are TRBV5-1 and TRBJ2-1, with TRBD1 matching 7 bases. Germline CDR1 reads SGHRS; CDR2 reads YFSETQ. The CDR3 consists of 13 residues. The CDR3 DNA is TGTGCCAGCAGCCCAGGGGGATACAATGAGCAGTTCTTC. Protein sequence: CASSPGGYNEQFF.

J is TRBJ1-5 and V is TRBV28; TRBD1 might be the D (6 bases). Germline V gives CDR1 MDHEN, CDR2 SYDVKM. CDR3 length equals 14 residues. With 2 bases removed from V and 4 bases from J, the gap between germline ends came to 9 bases. The CDR3 here is CASSLNRDNQPQHF. Written as DNA, the CDR3 is TGTGCCAGCAGTTTAAACAGGGATAATCAGCCCCAGCATTTT.

The rearrangement links TRBV9 to TRBJ2-3, with D hard to call. V was pared by 0 bases and J by 5 bases, with 10 bases between. In germline, CDR1 is SGDLS, CDR2 YYNGEE. This CDR3 contains 14 residues. The CDR3: CASSVGPSEDTQYF. The CDR3 DNA sequence: TGTGCCAGCAGCGTAGGGCCCTCAGAAGATACGCAGTATTTT. The full variable domain, completed using reference TRBV9 and TRBJ2-3, is DSGVTQTPKHLITATGQRVTLRCSPRSGDLSVYWYQQSLDQGLQFLIQYYNGEERAKGNILERFSAQQFPDLHSELNLSSLELGDSALYFCASSVGPSEDTQYFGPGTRLTVL.

The chain is built from TRBV4-2 and TRBJ2-7, with TRBD1 matching over 8 bases. The J call is uncertain, as TRBJ2-1 better fits the DNA end. The CDR3 is made up of 16 amino acids. Germline assignment: CDR1 LGHNA and CDR2 YNFKEQ. In DNA, the CDR3 is TGTGCCAGCAGCCAAGTCGGACAGGGCCGCCACAATGAGCAGTTCTTC. Its translation: CASSQVGQGRHNEQFF.

This clonotype has at least ten counts. V and J are TRBV20-1 and TRBJ2-3; the D is unclear. Germline CDR1 is DFQATT and CDR2 is SNEGSKA (reference sequence). CDR3 length: 11 amino acids. CDR3 amino acids: CSATSTDTQYF. CDR3 nucleotides: TGCAGCGCGACTAGCACAGATACGCAGTATTTT.

This clonotype has just a few counts. This chain connects TRBV5-1 to TRBJ1-6; D remains unclear. Deletions cut 1 base from V and 0 bases from J, with 5 bases between. The length of the CDR3 is 15 residues. The germline V gene encodes CDR1 SGHRS and CDR2 YFSETQ. This CDR3 reads CASSLWDSYNSPLHF. CDR3 in DNA: TGCGCCAGCAGCTTGTGGGACTCCTATAATTCACCCCTCCACTTT. Variable domain in full (rest from reference TRBV5-1 and TRBJ1-6): KAGVTQTPRYLIKTRGQQVTLSCSPISGHRSVSWYQQTPGQGLQFLFEYFSETQRNKGNFPGRFSGRQFSNSRSEMNVSTLELGDSALYLCASSLWDSYNSPLHFGNGTRLTVT.

This clonotype was seen more than once but under ten times. The CDR3 bases are TGTGCCAGCAGTCCCTCCTGGGGGGAAGGCGAGCAGTACTTC. It codes for CASSPSWGEGEQYF. V gene TRBV28 combines with J gene TRBJ2-7, with D tentatively TRBD2 (6 bases). The CDR3 loop spans 14 amino acids. V was cut by 5 bases and J by 6 bases, with 17 bases left in between. Germline V gene lookup returns CDR1 MDHEN and CDR2 SYDVKM.

The J gene is TRBJ1-1, the V gene TRBV19; tentative D call: TRBD1 (5 bases). CDR1 and CDR2 from the germline V gene are LNHDA and SQIVND (reference sequence). This CDR3 spans 14 amino acids. V was cut by 3 bases and J by 0 bases, with 8 bases left in between. CDR3 region: CASSMWGMNTEAFF. The DNA for the CDR3 is TGTGCCAGTAGTATGTGGGGGATGAACACTGAAGCTTTCTTT.

This clonotype was found a few times. The V gene is TRBV29-1, the J gene TRBJ2-7, with D maybe TRBD1 (6 bases). This CDR3 has 16 residues. CDR1 SQVTM and CDR2 ANQGSEA come from the germline V gene. V was trimmed by 6 bases and J by 2 bases, leaving 23 bases between them. The CDR3 reads CSVVSWGPPNPYEQYF. Here the CDR3 DNA reads TGCAGCGTCGTGAGTTGGGGGCCGCCCAACCCCTACGAGCAGTACTTC.

This clonotype was seen more than once but under ten times. The chain joins TRBV6-5 to TRBJ2-7; unclear D gene. This CDR3 contains 15 residues. The V and J ends lost 0 bases and 4 bases respectively, with 13 bases between them. The V gene's germline CDR1 is MNHEY and CDR2 SVGAGI. This CDR3 is CASSYSYGENYEQYF. In nucleotides, the CDR3 is TGTGCCAGCAGTTACTCGTACGGAGAAAATTACGAGCAGTACTTC.

This clonotype was seen a few times. The V and J genes are TRBV20-1 and TRBJ2-7; D may be TRBD1 (6 bases). Germline values: CDR1 DFQATT, CDR2 SNEGSKA (reference sequence). Trimming removed 3 bases from V and 4 bases from J, with 10 bases in between. CDR3 length: 12 amino acids. CDR3 coding DNA: TGCAGTGCTAGCAGGACAGCTTACGAGCAGTACTTC. This codes for CSASRTAYEQYF.

The table lists this clonotype with many counts. The chain joins TRBV6-2 or TRBV6-3 to TRBJ2-5; no reliable D call. V was pared by 0 bases and J by 2 bases, with 4 bases between. CDR1 is MNHEY, CDR2 SVGEGT, per germline. There are 13 residues in the CDR3. CDR3 DNA sequence: TGTGCCAGCAGTTACTCAGGTCAAGAGACCCAGTACTTC. This codes for CASSYSGQETQYF.

The V gene is TRBV28, the J gene TRBJ2-1, with unresolved D. Germline V gives CDR1 MDHEN, CDR2 SYDVKM. The CDR3 consists of 15 residues. The V end lost 5 bases, the J end lost 4 bases, and 15 bases lay between the germline ends. The CDR3 bases are TGTGCCAGCAGTCCCCCCTCTGACGGATACAATGAGCAGTTCTTC. Translated: CASSPPSDGYNEQFF.

This clonotype was observed a handful of times. V is TRBV7-3 and J is TRBJ2-6, with D unclear. This CDR3 has 18 amino acids. Germline values: CDR1 SGHTA, CDR2 FQGTGA. The V end lost 0 bases, the J end lost 0 bases, and 12 bases lay between the germline ends. CDR3 sequence (DNA): TGTGCCAGCAGCTTAACTCTCCCCGGAGTCTCTGGGGCCAACGTCCTGACTTTC. This encodes CASSLTLPGVSGANVLTF.

This sequence joins TRBV12-3 or TRBV12-4 and TRBJ2-5; tentatively, D is TRBD2 (6 bases). Trimming took 5 bases from V and 5 from J, leaving 15 bases between them. The CDR3 consists of 14 residues. For the CDR3, the DNA is TGTGCCAGCAGTGGGACTTCAAAGTTGGAGACCCAGTACTTC. Translation: CASSGTSKLETQYF.

A single count supports this clonotype. The chain is built from TRBV20-1 and TRBJ2-1, with D maybe TRBD2 (6 bases). Trimming shortened V by 6 bases and J by 0 bases, and 18 bases separated the two germline ends. The CDR3 spans 16 residues. The germline gives CDR1 DFQATT, CDR2 SNEGSKA (reference sequence). CDR3 in DNA: TGCAGTGCCTTCCCCTTAGCGGCTAGCTCCTACAATGAGCAGTTCTTC. It is translated as CSAFPLAASSYNEQFF.

At least ten counts were recorded for this clonotype. The rearrangement links TRBV27 to TRBJ2-5; 9 nucleotides match TRBD1. Unmatched junction bases numbered 5, after V lost 4 bases and J lost 8 bases. CDR3 length: 13 residues. Germline CDR1 MNHEY, CDR2 SMNVEV (reference sequence). The CDR3 reads CASSSGQGNTQYF. The CDR3 DNA is TGTGCCAGCAGTTCTGGACAGGGGAACACCCAGTACTTC.

This clonotype was detected a few times. The chain carries TRBV7-2 and TRBJ2-5; 7 nucleotides align to TRBD2. The CDR3 contains 15 residues. Germline V CDR1 and CDR2: SGHTA, FQGNSA. Unmatched junction bases numbered 8, after V lost 4 bases and J lost 3 bases. The CDR3 is CASSSGGTKKETQYF. In DNA, the CDR3 is TGTGCCAGCAGCTCCGGGGGGACTAAGAAAGAGACCCAGTACTTC.

V and J are TRBV24-1 and TRBJ2-5, with 11 bases fitting TRBD1. This CDR3 has 16 residues. CDR1 is KGHDR and CDR2 is SFDVKD in the germline V gene. Trimming removed 4 bases from V and 5 bases from J; junction bases left unmatched: 8. As DNA, the CDR3 is TGTGCCACCAGTGAAGCCGGACAGGGGGCGCGGGAGACCCAGTACTTC. Translating gives CATSEAGQGARETQYF.

This chain uses TRBV20-1 with TRBJ2-1, with TRBD2 as a possible D gene (5 bases). The CDR3 is 13 amino acids. In germline, CDR1 is DFQATT, CDR2 SNEGSKA (reference sequence). Trimming cost V 5 bases and J 0 bases, with 8 bases left between them. CDR3 sequence: CSAPRASYNEQFF. CDR3 sequence (DNA): TGCAGTGCTCCGCGGGCCTCCTACAATGAGCAGTTCTTC.

J is TRBJ2-3 and V is TRBV29-1; possibly TRBD1 for D (5 bases). Trimming took 8 bases from V and 1 from J, leaving 10 bases between them. The CDR3 spans 12 residues. From germline, CDR1 is SQVTM and CDR2 ANQGSEA. The CDR3 nucleotides read TGCAGCCAGGGAAGTGGCACAGATACGCAGTATTTT. Protein product: CSQGSGTDTQYF.

The chain has TRBV20-1 and TRBJ2-5; 12 bases line up with TRBD2. The J call could be wrong; TRBJ2-7 is a better fit for the DNA end. The CDR3 extends over 15 amino acids. Germline V gene sequence: CDR1 DFQATT, CDR2 SNEGSKA (reference sequence). CDR3 loop: CSARVSTSGSHEQYF. Written as DNA, the CDR3 is TGCAGTGCTAGAGTTTCGACTAGCGGGAGTCACGAGCAGTACTTC.

V is TRBV29-1 and J is TRBJ2-2; D perhaps matches TRBD2 (5 bases). Germline CDR1 and CDR2: SQVTM and ANQGSEA. This CDR3 has 14 residues. V was shortened by 0 bases and J by 6 bases, with 11 bases between the two germline ends. The CDR3 loop is CSVEDDGLPGELFF. The CDR3 DNA reads TGCAGCGTTGAAGATGACGGACTGCCCGGGGAGCTGTTTTTT.

The V gene is TRBV4-1, the J gene TRBJ2-5, with TRBD1 identical over 9 bases. Trimming took 0 bases from V and 2 from J; bases not matched to a gene: 4. The germline gives CDR1 MGHRA, CDR2 YSYEKL. This CDR3 has 16 residues. DNA for the CDR3: TGCGCCAGCAGCCAAGAGACAGGGGGATCACAAGAGACCCAGTACTTC. The encoded protein is CASSQETGGSQETQYF.

Comment on this clonotype: A much bigger clone sits one base away, suggesting this may be a read error. CDR3 protein: CASSSTSADTQYF. DNA of the CDR3: TGTGCCAGCAGCTCCACTAGCGCAGATACGCAGTATTTT. This chain uses TRBV11-2 with TRBJ2-3; 7 nucleotides agree with TRBD2. The length of the CDR3 is 13 residues. V was pared by 4 bases and J by 4 bases, with 2 bases of the junction left unmatched. The V gene's germline CDR1 is SGHAT and CDR2 FQNNGV.

The J gene is TRBJ2-2, the V gene TRBV27, with 9 bases lining up with TRBD2. The germline V gene has CDR1 MNHEY and CDR2 SMNVEV (reference sequence). The CDR3 totals 15 residues. V lost 6 bases, J lost 10 bases, and 12 bases stayed unmatched. The CDR3, as DNA: TGTGCCAGCAGGCCGGGTAGCGGGAGACCCGAGGAGCTGTTTTTT. Protein product: CASRPGSGRPEELFF.

This clonotype was found a few times. The J gene is TRBJ2-1, the V gene TRBV7-6; D gene ambiguous. The CDR3 loop spans 16 amino acids. Germline values: CDR1 SGHVS, CDR2 FNYEAQ. The V end was cut by 4 bases, the J end by 2 bases, with 15 bases between. CDR3 sequence (DNA): TGTGCCAGCAGCTACCCAAGGAAAAGGCCCTACAATGAGCAGTTCTTC. It specifies CASSYPRKRPYNEQFF. The full variable domain, its missing parts supplied by reference TRBV7-6 and TRBJ2-1, is GAGVSQSPRYKVTKRGQDVALRCDPISGHVSLYWYRQALGQGPEFLTYFNYEAQQDKSGLPNDRFSAERPEGSISTLTIQRTEQRDSAMYRCASSYPRKRPYNEQFFGPGTRLTVL.

The chain combines TRBV4-1 with TRBJ1-2; D may be TRBD1 (6 bases). Trimming took off 3 bases at V and 3 bases at J, with 14 bases between the two ends. The CDR3 consists of 15 residues. Per the germline V gene, CDR1 is MGHRA and CDR2 is YSYEKL. DNA of the CDR3: TGCGCCAGCAGCCATAATCAGGGGCCCGACTATGGCTACACCTTC. Its translation: CASSHNQGPDYGYTF.

The rearrangement joins TRBV4-2 to TRBJ1-5; 7 nucleotides agree with TRBD1. Trimming took 1 base from V and 3 from J; bases not matched to a gene: 3. The CDR3 loop spans 15 amino acids. Germline CDR1 and CDR2: LGHNA and YNFKEQ. The CDR3 spells CASSQGTGDNQPQHF. The CDR3 nucleotides are TGTGCCAGCAGCCAAGGGACAGGCGACAATCAGCCCCAGCATTTT.